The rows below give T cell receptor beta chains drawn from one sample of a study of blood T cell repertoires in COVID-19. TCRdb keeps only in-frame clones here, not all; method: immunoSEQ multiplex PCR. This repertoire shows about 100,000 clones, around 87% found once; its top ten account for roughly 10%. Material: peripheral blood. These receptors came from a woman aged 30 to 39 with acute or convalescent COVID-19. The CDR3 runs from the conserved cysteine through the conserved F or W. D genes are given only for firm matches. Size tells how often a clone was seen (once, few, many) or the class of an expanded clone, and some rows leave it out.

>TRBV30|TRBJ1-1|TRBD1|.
TGTGCCTGGAGTTCGGGACAGGGGAACACTGAAGCTTTCTTT
CAWSSGQGNTEAFF
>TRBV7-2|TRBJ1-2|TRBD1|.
TGTGCCAGCAGCCAAGGGACAGGAGACTATGGCTACACCTTC
CASSQGTGDYGYTF
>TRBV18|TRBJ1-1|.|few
TGTGCCAGCTCACCCGAAGAAGCGAGAAACACTGAAGCTTTCTTT
CASSPEEARNTEAFF
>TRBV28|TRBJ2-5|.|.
TGTGCCAGCAGTCCCCCGGAGTTTAAGCAAGAGACCCAGTACTTC
CASSPPEFKQETQYF
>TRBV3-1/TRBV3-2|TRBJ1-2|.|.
TGTGCCAGCAGCCAACGGGGAGAGGGCGGCTACACCTTC
CASSQRGEGGYTF
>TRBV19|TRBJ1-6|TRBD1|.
TGTGCCAGTAGTGCAGGGGGCGGTAATAATTCACCCCTCCACTTT
CASSAGGGNNSPLHF
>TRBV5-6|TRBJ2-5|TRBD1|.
TGTGCCAGCAGCCCCGGACAGGGAAGGGGGGACGGTCAAGAGACCCAGTACTTC
CASSPGQGRGDGQETQYF
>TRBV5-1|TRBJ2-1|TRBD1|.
TGCGCCAGCCAGGAATGGACAGGGGAAAACAATGAGCAGTTCTTC
CASQEWTGENNEQFF
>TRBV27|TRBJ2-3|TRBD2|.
TGTGCCAGCGGCTCTCTAGCGGGGGCCACAGATACGCAGTATTTT
CASGSLAGATDTQYF
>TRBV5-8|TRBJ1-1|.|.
TGTGCCAGCAGCCGCGTACGGGTGAACACTGAAGCTTTCTTT
CASSRVRVNTEAFF
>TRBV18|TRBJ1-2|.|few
TGTGCCAGCTCACCGGGCAGGGATCAGGATGGCTACACCTTC
CASSPGRDQDGYTF
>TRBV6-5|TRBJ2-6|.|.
TGTGCCAGCAGGGGCGCTGGGGCCAACGTCCTGACTTTC
CASRGAGANVLTF
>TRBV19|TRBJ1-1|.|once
TGTGCCAGTAGTATCCAGGGTGGAATAAACACTGAAGCTTTCTTT
CASSIQGGINTEAFF
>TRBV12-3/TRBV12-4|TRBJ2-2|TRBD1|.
TGTGCCAGCAGCCCGACAGGGTCCGGGGAGCTGTTTTTT
CASSPTGSGELFF
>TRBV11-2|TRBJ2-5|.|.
TGTGCCAGCAGCTTATATTATGCAGGGTCTGGGGAGACCCAGTACTTC
CASSLYYAGSGETQYF
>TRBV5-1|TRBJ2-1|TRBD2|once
TGCGCCAGCAGCGTTTCTAGCGGGGGGGCCTACAATGAGCAGTTCTTC
CASSVSSGGAYNEQFF
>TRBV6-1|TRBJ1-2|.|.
TGTGCCAGCAGTGAAATACTATTGCATGGCTACACCTTC
CASSEILLHGYTF
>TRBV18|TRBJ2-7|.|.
TGTGCCAGCTCACCCCGTTGGGAGGACGAGCAGTACTTC
CASSPRWEDEQYF
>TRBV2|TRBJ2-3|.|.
TGTGCCAGCAGTGAATTGACAGGCGGCACAGATACGCAGTATTTT
CASSELTGGTDTQYF
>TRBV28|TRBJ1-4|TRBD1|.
TGTGCCAGCAGTCCCTACAGGGGGCAGAGTGAAAAACTGTTTTTT
CASSPYRGQSEKLFF